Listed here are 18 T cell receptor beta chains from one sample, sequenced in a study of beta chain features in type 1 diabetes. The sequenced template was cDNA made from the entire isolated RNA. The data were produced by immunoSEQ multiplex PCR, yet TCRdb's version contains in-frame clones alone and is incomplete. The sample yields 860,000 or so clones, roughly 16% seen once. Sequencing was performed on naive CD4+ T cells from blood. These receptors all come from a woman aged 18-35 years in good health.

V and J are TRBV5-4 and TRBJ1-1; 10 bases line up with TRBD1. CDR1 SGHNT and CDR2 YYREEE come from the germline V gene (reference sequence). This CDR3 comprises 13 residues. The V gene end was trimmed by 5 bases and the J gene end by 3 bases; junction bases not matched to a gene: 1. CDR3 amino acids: CASRGTGDTEAFF. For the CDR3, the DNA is TGTGCCAGCAGGGGGACAGGGGACACTGAAGCTTTCTTT.

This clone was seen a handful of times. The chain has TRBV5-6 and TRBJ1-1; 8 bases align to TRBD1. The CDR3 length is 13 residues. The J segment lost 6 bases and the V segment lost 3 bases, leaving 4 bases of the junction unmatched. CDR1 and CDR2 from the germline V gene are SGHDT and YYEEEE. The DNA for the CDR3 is TGTGCCAGCAGCTGGACAGGGTTCCCTGAAGCTTTCTTT. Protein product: CASSWTGFPEAFF. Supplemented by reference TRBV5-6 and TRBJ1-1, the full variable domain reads DAGVTQSPTHLIKTRGQQVTLRCSPKSGHDTVSWYQQALGQGPQFIFQYYEEEERQRGNFPDRFSGHQFPNYSSELNVNALLLGDSALYLCASSWTGFPEAFFGQGTRLTVV.

This chain's CDR3 is CASSQDPGGRGNEQFF. The CDR3 coding sequence is TGTGCCAGCAGCCAAGATCCCGGCGGGAGAGGCAATGAGCAGTTCTTC. The chain is built from TRBV4-2 and TRBJ2-1; 7 bases line up with TRBD2. This CDR3 contains 16 residues. V lost 0 bases and J lost 6; bases outside the gene matches: 8. Germline-derived CDR1 and CDR2 are LGHNA and YNFKEQ.

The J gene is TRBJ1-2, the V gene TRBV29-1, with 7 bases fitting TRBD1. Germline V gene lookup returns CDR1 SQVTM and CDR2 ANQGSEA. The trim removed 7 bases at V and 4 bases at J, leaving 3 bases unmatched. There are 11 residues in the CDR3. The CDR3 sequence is CSDGTVYGYTF. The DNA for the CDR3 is TGCAGCGACGGGACAGTCTATGGCTACACCTTC.

The CDR3, as DNA: TGTGCCAGCAGCTTGGTAGCAGGGAGCACAGATACGCAGTATTTT. Amino acid sequence: CASSLVAGSTDTQYF. V and J are TRBV5-4 and TRBJ2-3, with a possible D match to TRBD1 (5 bases). The CDR3 covers 15 residues. V was pared by 0 bases and J by 0 bases, with 8 bases between. Germline-derived CDR1 and CDR2 are SGHNT and YYREEE (reference sequence).

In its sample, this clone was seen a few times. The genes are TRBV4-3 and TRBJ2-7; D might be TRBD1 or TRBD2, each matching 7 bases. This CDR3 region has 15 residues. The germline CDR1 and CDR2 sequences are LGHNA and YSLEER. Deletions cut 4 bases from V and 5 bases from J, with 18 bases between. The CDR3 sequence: CASSPGGHDRDEQYF. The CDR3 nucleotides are TGCGCCAGCAGCCCCGGGGGGCATGACAGGGACGAGCAGTACTTC.

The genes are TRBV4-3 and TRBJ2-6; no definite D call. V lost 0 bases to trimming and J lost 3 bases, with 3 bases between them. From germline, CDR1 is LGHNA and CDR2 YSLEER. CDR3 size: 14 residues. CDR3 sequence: CASSQDGGANVLTF. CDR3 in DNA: TGCGCCAGCAGCCAAGACGGTGGGGCCAACGTCCTGACTTTC.

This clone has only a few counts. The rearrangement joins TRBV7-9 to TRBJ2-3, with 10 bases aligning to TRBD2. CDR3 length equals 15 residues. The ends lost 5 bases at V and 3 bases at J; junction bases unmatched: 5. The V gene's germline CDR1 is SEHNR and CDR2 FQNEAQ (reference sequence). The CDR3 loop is CASSRLAGRTDTQYF. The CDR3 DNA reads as TGTGCCAGCAGCCGACTAGCGGGCCGGACAGATACGCAGTATTTT.

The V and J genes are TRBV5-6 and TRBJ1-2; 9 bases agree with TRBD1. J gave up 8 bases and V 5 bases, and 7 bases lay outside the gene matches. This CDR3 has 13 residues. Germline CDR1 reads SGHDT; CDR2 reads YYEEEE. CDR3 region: CASSKDRGGGYTF. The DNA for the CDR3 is TGTGCCAGCAGTAAGGACAGGGGTGGAGGCTACACCTTC. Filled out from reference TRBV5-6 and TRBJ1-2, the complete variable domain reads DAGVTQSPTHLIKTRGQQVTLRCSPKSGHDTVSWYQQALGQGPQFIFQYYEEEERQRGNFPDRFSGHQFPNYSSELNVNALLLGDSALYLCASSKDRGGGYTFGSGTRLTVV.

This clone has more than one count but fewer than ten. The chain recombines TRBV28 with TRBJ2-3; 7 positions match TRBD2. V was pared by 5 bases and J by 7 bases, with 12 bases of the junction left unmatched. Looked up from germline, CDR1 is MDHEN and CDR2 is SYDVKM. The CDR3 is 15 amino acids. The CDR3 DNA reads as TGTGCCAGCAGTATCACTAGCGTTCCGAGGAATACGCAGTATTTT. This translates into CASSITSVPRNTQYF.

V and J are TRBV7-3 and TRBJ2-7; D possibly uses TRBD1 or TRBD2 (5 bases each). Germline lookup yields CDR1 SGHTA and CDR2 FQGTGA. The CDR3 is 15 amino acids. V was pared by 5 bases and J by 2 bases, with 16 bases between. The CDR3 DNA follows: TGTGCCAGCAGCCCTAGACCCGGGACGCCCTACGAGCAGTACTTC. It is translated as CASSPRPGTPYEQYF.

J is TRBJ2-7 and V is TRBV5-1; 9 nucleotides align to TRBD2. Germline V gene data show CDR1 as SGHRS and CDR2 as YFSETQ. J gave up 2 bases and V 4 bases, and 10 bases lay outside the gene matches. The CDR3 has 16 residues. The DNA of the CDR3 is TGCGCCAGCAGCACCGGAGGGGCTAGCGGGGCCTACGAGCAGTACTTC. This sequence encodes CASSTGGASGAYEQYF.

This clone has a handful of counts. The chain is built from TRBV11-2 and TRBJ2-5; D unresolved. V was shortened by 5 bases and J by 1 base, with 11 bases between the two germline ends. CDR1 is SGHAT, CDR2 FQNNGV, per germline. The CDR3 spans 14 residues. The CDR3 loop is CASSRVNFQETQYF. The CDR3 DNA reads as TGTGCCAGCAGCAGAGTCAACTTCCAAGAGACCCAGTACTTC.

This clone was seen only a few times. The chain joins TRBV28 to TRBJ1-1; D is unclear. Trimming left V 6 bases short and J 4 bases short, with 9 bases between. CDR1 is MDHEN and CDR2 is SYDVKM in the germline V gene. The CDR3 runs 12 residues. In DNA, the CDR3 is TGTGCCAGCAGCCTATCAACCACTGAAGCTTTCTTT. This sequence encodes CASSLSTTEAFF.

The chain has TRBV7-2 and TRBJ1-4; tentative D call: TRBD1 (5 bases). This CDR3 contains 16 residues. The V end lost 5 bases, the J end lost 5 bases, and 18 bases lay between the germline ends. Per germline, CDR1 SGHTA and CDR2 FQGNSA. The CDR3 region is CASSQDIATANEKLFF. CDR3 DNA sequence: TGTGCCAGCAGCCAAGATATAGCGACAGCGAATGAAAAACTGTTTTTT.

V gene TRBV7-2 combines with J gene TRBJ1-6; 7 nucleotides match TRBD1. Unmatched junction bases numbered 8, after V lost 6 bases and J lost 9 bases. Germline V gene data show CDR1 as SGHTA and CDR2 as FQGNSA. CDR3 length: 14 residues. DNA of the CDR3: TGTGCCAGCAGTTACGACAGGGTGCCTTCACCCCTCCACTTT. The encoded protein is CASSYDRVPSPLHF.

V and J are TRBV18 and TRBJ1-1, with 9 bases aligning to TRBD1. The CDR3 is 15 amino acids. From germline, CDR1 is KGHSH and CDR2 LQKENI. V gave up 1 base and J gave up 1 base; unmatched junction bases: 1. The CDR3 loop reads CASSPRTGANTEAFF. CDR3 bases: TGTGCCAGCTCACCACGGACAGGGGCGAACACTGAAGCTTTCTTT.

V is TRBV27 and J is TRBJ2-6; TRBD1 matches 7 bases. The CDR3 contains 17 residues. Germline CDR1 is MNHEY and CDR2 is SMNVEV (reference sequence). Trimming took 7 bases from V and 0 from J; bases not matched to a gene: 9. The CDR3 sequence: CASTRTGTFSGANVLTF. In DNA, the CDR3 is TGTGCCAGCACTCGGACAGGAACATTCTCTGGGGCCAACGTCCTGACTTTC.